Sequencing of this T cell receptor (beta chain) was carried out in a study of post-analysis software for immune sequencing data. Notes on the study in general: A few TRBV segments appeared more often in patients than in controls, and TRBV5-6, TRBV5-1 and TRBV20-1 were among these. Multiple sclerosis patients showed significantly lower normalized Chao1 diversity than controls did. When the samples were clustered directly with F measure, those that had been prepared in the same batch showed strong co-clustering.

This clonotype was counted a few times. Its target is not known. Unique molecular identifiers tagged the TCR beta cDNA libraries. TCRdb itself ran the PCR reads through MiXCR, one entry per CDR3 protein. The sample includes roughly 580,000 distinct CDR3 sequences, roughly 45% of them seen just once. The CDR3 is 14 amino acids. Looked up from germline, CDR1 is SGHRS and CDR2 is YFSETQ. The sequence was collected from a girl between 5 and 17 years old with multiple sclerosis. What was sequenced was blood. The rearrangement links TRBV5-1 to TRBJ2-4; TRBD1 matches at 7 bases. The DNA end lines up better with TRBJ2-7; the J call may be wrong. Here the CDR3 reads CASSPDRDTYEQYF. In DNA, the CDR3 is TGCGCCAGCAGTCCTGACAGGGATACCTACGAGCAGTACTTC.